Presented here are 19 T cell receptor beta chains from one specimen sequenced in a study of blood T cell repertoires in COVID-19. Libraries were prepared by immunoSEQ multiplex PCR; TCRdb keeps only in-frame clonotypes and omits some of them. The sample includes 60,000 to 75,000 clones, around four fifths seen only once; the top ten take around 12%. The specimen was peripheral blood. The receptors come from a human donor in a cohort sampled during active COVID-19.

This CDR3 reads CASSPPEYPDTQYF. The CDR3 coding sequence is TGTGCCAGCAGCCCCCCGGAGTACCCAGATACGCAGTATTTT. V and J are TRBV28 and TRBJ2-3; the D is unclear. V was clipped by 6 bases and J by 4 bases, with 14 bases between them. The CDR3 length is 14 residues. CDR1 is MDHEN and CDR2 is SYDVKM in the germline V gene. Filled out from reference TRBV28 and TRBJ2-3, the complete variable domain reads DVKVTQSSRYLVKRTGEKVFLECVQDMDHENMFWYRQDPGLGLRLIYFSYDVKMKEKGDIPEGYSVSREKKERFSLILESASTNQTSMYLCASSPPEYPDTQYFGPGTRLTVL.

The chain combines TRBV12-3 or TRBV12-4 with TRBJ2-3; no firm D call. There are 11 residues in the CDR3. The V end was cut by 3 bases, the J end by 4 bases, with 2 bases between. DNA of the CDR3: TGTGCCAGCAGTTTCGCAGATACGCAGTATTTT. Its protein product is CASSFADTQYF.

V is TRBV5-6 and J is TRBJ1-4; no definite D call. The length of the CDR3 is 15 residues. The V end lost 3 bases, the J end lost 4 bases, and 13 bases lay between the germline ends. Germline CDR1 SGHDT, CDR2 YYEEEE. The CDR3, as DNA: TGTGCCAGCAGCTCCCGACACCTGTTTAATGAAAAACTGTTTTTT. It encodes CASSSRHLFNEKLFF.

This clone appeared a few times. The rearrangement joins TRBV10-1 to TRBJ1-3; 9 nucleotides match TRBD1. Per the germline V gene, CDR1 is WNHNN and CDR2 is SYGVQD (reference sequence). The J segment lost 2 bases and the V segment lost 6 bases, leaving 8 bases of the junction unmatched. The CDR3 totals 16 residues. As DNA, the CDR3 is TGCGCCAGCAGCAACCCGGGACAGGGAGCTGGAAACACCATATATTTT. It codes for CASSNPGQGAGNTIYF.

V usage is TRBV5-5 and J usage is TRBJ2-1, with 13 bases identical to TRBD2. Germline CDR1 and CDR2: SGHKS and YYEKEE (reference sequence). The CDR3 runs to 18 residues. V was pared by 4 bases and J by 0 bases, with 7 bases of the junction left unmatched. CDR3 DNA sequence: TGTGCCAGCAGCCGGGGACTAGCGGGAAGGAGCTCCTACAATGAGCAGTTCTTC. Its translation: CASSRGLAGRSSYNEQFF.

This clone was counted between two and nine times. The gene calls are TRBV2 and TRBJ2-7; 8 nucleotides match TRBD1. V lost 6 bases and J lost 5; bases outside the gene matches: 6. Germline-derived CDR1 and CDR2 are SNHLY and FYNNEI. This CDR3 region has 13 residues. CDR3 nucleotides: TGTGCCAGCAGACCGAACAGGGGGGACGAGCAGTACTTC. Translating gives CASRPNRGDEQYF.

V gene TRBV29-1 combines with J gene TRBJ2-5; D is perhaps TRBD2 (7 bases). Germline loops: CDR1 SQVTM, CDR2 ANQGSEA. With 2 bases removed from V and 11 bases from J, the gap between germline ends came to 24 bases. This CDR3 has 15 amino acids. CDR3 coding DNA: TGCAGCGTTGAATATCGGACAGCTAGCGGTAGCCCTCAGTACTTC. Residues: CSVEYRTASGSPQYF.

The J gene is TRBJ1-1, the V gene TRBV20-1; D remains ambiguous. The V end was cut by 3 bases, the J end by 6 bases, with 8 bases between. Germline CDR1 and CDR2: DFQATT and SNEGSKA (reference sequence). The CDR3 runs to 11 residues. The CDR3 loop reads CSASAQSEAFF. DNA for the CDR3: TGCAGTGCTAGTGCCCAGTCTGAAGCTTTCTTT.

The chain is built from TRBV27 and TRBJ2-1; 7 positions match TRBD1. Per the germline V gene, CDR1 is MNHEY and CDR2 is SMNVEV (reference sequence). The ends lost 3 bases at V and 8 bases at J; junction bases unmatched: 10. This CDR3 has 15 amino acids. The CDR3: CASSFEQGLGDEQFF. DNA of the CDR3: TGTGCCAGCAGTTTTGAACAGGGGTTGGGGGATGAGCAGTTCTTC.

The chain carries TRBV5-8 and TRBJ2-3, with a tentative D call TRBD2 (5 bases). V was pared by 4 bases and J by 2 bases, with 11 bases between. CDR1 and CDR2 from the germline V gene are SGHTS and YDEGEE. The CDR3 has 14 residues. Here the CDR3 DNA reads TGTGCCAGCAGCGCCGGGGTCACCACAGATACGCAGTATTTT. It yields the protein CASSAGVTTDTQYF.

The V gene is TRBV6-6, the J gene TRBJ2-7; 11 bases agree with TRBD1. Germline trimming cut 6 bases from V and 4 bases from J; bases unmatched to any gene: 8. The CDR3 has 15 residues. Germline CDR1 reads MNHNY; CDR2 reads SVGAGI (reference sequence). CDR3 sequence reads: CASSSRGQGAYEQYF. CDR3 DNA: TGTGCCAGCAGCTCACGTGGACAGGGGGCTTACGAGCAGTACTTC.

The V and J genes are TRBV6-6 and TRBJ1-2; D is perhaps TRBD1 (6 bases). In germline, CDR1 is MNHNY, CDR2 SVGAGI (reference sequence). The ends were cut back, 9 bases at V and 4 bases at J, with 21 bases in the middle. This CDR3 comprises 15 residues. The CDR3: CASSPSGGLSYGYTF. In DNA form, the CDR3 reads TGTGCCAGTTCCCCAAGCGGGGGCCTAAGCTATGGCTACACCTTC.

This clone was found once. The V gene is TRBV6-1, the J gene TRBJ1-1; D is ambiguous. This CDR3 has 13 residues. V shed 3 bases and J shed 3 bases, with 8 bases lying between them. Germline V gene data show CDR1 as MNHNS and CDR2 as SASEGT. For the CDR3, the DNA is TGTGCCAGCAGTGATACGGGGTACACTGAAGCTTTCTTT. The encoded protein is CASSDTGYTEAFF.

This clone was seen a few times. The CDR3: CAISESIPGGRADTQYF. For the CDR3, the DNA is TGTGCCATCAGTGAGTCAATCCCGGGGGGGCGAGCAGATACGCAGTATTTT. This chain joins TRBV10-3 and TRBJ2-3, with 8 bases matching TRBD2. CDR1 and CDR2 (germline): ENHRY, SYGVKD. This CDR3 comprises 17 residues. The ends lost 0 bases at V and 4 bases at J; junction bases unmatched: 9.

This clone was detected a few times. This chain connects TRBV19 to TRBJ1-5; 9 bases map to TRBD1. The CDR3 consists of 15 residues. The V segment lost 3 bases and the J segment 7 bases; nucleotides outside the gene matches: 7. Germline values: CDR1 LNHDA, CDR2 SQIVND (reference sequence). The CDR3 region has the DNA TGTGCCAGTAGTATCTACAGGGGGCTCGAACAGCCCCAGCATTTT. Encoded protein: CASSIYRGLEQPQHF.

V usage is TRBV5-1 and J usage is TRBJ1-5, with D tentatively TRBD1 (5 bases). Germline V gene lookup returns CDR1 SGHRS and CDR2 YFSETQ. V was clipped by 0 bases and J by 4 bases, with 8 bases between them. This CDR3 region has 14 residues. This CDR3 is CASSLEGRNQPQHF. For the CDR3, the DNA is TGCGCCAGCAGCTTGGAGGGGCGGAATCAGCCCCAGCATTTT.

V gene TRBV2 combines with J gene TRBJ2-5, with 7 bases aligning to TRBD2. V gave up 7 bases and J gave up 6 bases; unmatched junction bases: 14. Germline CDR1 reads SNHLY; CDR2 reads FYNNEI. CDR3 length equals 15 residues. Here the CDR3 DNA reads TGTGCCAGCATCCTGGATAGCGGGCCCTTTAAGACCCAGTACTTC. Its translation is CASILDSGPFKTQYF.

The DNA for the CDR3 is TGCGCCAGCAGCCAACTAGGGGCACAGCCTAACTATGGCTACACCTTC. It translates to CASSQLGAQPNYGYTF. The rearrangement uses TRBV4-1 and TRBJ1-2; weak D call: TRBD1 (5 bases). The CDR3 consists of 16 residues. In germline, CDR1 is MGHRA, CDR2 YSYEKL. The V end lost 2 bases, the J end lost 0 bases, and 13 bases lay between the germline ends.

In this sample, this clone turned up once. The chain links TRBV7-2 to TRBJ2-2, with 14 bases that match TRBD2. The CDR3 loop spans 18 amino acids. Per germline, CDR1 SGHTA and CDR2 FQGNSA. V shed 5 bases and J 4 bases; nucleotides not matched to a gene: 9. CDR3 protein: CASSRLGLAGAATGELFF. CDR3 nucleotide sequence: TGTGCCAGCAGCCGCCTGGGACTAGCGGGGGCGGCCACCGGGGAGCTGTTTTTT.